This paragraph reports one T cell receptor beta chain. Its antigen is not known. These data belong to a study of vaccination effects on CD4 cells after COVID-19. The CDR3 is made up of 15 amino acids. CDR1 and CDR2 (germline): MNHNY, SVGAGI (reference sequence). Trimming took 6 bases from V and 6 from J, leaving 18 bases between them. Sequenced by immunoSEQ multiplex PCR; TCRdb stores in-frame clones only, minus some. The sample yields about 79,000 clones, about 74% seen once. Study-wide results and limits: Marked clonal contraction was seen late after vaccination (in both infection- and vaccine-induced clones).

After expansion with viral peptide pools in the ViraFEST assay, antigen-specific CD4+ T cells were sequenced. Cells that had been cultured for 10 days were the source of isolated CD4+ T cells. This rearrangement joins TRBV6-6 to TRBJ2-1, with D maybe TRBD2 (6 bases). The material was CD4+ T cells from PBMCs cultured with HCoV-229E spike peptides, obtained before COVID-19 vaccination. The origin of this receptor is a human donor who received a COVID-19 vaccine. The CDR3 is CASSRLVETANEQFF. CDR3 bases: TGTGCCAGCAGCCGACTAGTTGAAACCGCCAATGAGCAGTTCTTC.